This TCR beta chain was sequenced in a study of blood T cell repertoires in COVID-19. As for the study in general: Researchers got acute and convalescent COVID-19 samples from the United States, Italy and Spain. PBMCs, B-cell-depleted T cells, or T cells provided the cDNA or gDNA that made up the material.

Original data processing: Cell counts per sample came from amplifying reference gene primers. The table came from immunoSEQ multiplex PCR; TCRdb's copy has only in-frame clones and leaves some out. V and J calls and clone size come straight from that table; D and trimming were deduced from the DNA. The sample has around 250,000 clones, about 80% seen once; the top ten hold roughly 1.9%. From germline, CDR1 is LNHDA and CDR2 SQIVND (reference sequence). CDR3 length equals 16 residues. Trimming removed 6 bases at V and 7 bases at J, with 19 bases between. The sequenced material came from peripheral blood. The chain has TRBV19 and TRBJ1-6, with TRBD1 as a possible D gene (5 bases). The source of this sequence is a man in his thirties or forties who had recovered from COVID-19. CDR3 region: CASRGGLELRNSPLHF. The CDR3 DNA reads TGTGCCAGTAGGGGGGGATTGGAACTCCGCAATTCACCCCTCCACTTT.